The sequence of this T cell receptor beta chain was determined in a study of blood T cell repertoires in COVID-19. Study in general: There were acute and convalescent COVID-19 samples, and they came from the United States, Italy and Spain. The analysed material was cDNA or gDNA that came from T cells, B-cell-depleted T cells, or PBMCs.

The study counted Cohort 3 donors as recovered given two negative PCRs, clearance, or symptom resolution. In germline, CDR1 is ENHRY, CDR2 SYGVKD. V shed 9 bases, J shed 7 bases, and the junction held 8 bases outside the gene matches. This CDR3 has 14 amino acids. Original processing methods: Nucleated cell counts were estimated from reference gene primer amplification. The method was immunoSEQ multiplex PCR; TCRdb's version includes in-frame clones alone and lacks a portion of them. V, J and clone size were drawn from that table, and D and trimming were deduced from the DNA. The sample carries 360,000 or so clones, 89% recorded once.

Sample: PBMCs or T cells enriched from blood (not recorded which). The source is a woman in her 30s who had recovered from COVID-19. The V and J genes are TRBV10-3 and TRBJ2-1, with TRBD1 matching 11 bases. CDR3 in amino acids: CAIAMGQGGNEQFF. The CDR3 DNA follows: TGTGCCATAGCTATGGGACAGGGGGGGAATGAGCAGTTCTTC.